The rows below give T cell receptor beta chains drawn from one sample of a study of monozygotic twins with cystic fibrosis. Sequenced by immunoSEQ multiplex PCR; TCRdb stores in-frame clones only, minus some. The sample consists of about 36,000 clones, over 75% of them appearing once. The source material was blood. These receptors were collected from a girl aged 2 to 10 with cystic fibrosis. The CDR3 runs from the conserved cysteine through the conserved F or W. The D gene is left open where the match is weak. Expanded clones get a size class; other rows say once, few or many, or leave the size out.

size,V,J,D,CDR3,DNA
once,TRBV5-6,TRBJ1-1,TRBD1,CASSAGGTEAFF,TGTGCCAGCAGCGCAGGGGGCACTGAAGCTTTCTTT
-,TRBV7-2,TRBJ2-5,TRBD2,CASSLGRGGSRAQYF,TGTGCCAGCAGCTTAGGGCGGGGGGGTAGTAGAGCCCAGTACTTC
-,TRBV9,TRBJ1-2,-,CASSVKAGRGYTF,TGTGCCAGCAGCGTAAAGGCCGGTAGAGGCTACACCTTC
few,TRBV4-2,TRBJ1-3,TRBD1,CASSQEARGQGNTIYF,TGTGCCAGCAGCCAAGAAGCCAGGGGGCAAGGAAACACCATATATTTT
once,TRBV6-5,TRBJ1-1,-,CASSVTMNTEAFF,TGTGCCAGCAGTGTTACGATGAACACTGAAGCTTTCTTT
-,TRBV6-1,TRBJ1-2,-,CASSEWGQSNYGYTF,TGTGCCAGCAGTGAATGGGGACAATCTAACTATGGCTACACCTTC
-,TRBV2,TRBJ1-1,TRBD1,CASRSDRGLGRGVF,TGTGCCAGCAGAAGCGACAGGGGCCTAGGACGGGGTGTTTTT
-,TRBV5-5,TRBJ2-7,-,CASSLADATYEQYF,TGTGCCAGCAGCTTAGCGGACGCCACCTACGAGCAGTACTTC
-,TRBV4-1,TRBJ2-5,-,CASSLRQVVGSAQYF,TGCGCCAGCAGCCTCCGACAGGTGGTGGGATCGGCCCAGTACTTC
-,TRBV21-1,TRBJ1-6,-,CASSRTTGRYSPLHF,TGTGCCAGCAGCAGAACGACAGGAAGATATTCACCCCTCCACTTT
-,TRBV4-1,TRBJ2-1,TRBD2,CASSQEPSGLAGGGDEQFF,TGCGCCAGCAGCCAAGAGCCCTCCGGACTAGCGGGGGGCGGGGATGAGCAGTTCTTC
-,TRBV9,TRBJ2-7,-,CASSVGQVSGEQYF,TGTGCCAGCAGCGTAGGACAGGTCTCGGGAGAGCAGTACTTC
-,TRBV7-3,TRBJ2-2,-,CASSLFSPGELFF,TGTGCCAGCAGCTTATTTAGCCCCGGGGAGCTGTTTTTT
-,TRBV4-1,TRBJ2-2,-,CASSRGLYTGELFF,TGCGCCAGCAGCCGGGGGTTATACACCGGGGAGCTGTTTTTT
-,TRBV29-1,TRBJ1-1,-,CSVEVLNTEAFF,TGCAGCGTTGAAGTTTTAAACACTGAAGCTTTCTTT
-,TRBV11-2,TRBJ1-1,TRBD1,CASSFLDRMNTEAFF,TGTGCCAGCAGCTTCTTGGACAGGATGAACACTGAAGCTTTCTTT
-,TRBV18,TRBJ2-2,-,CASSPARVFGNTGELFF,TGTGCCAGCTCACCAGCTCGTGTGTTCGGAAACACCGGGGAGCTGTTTTTT
-,TRBV7-9,TRBJ2-1,-,CASRQGSSVNEQFF,TGTGCCAGCAGACAGGGATCGAGCGTCAATGAGCAGTTCTTC
-,TRBV15,TRBJ2-1,TRBD1,CATSRPDRGKGEQFF,TGTGCCACCAGCAGGCCCGACAGGGGAAAGGGTGAGCAGTTCTTC
-,TRBV25-1,TRBJ2-2,TRBD1,CASRPTGVGTGELFF,TGTGCCAGCAGGCCCACAGGGGTGGGGACCGGGGAGCTGTTTTTT
-,TRBV7-3,TRBJ2-1,TRBD2,CASSPISGVSYNEQFF,TGTGCCAGCAGCCCCATTAGCGGGGTCTCCTACAATGAGCAGTTCTTC
-,TRBV4-2,TRBJ2-1,TRBD2,CASSQGLAGGWRDEQFF,TGTGCCAGCAGCCAAGGACTAGCGGGGGGGTGGAGGGATGAGCAGTTCTTC
-,TRBV2,TRBJ1-1,TRBD1,CATETGVSGTEAFF,TGTGCCACCGAGACAGGGGTCTCTGGGACTGAAGCTTTCTTT
-,TRBV4-3,TRBJ1-2,TRBD1,CASSPSTGGDGYTF,TGCGCCAGCAGCCCGTCTACAGGGGGCGATGGCTACACCTTC
-,TRBV6-5,TRBJ2-7,-,CASSYNSRGPVYEQYF,TGTGCCAGCAGTTACAATTCGCGGGGGCCTGTCTACGAGCAGTACTTC
-,TRBV9,TRBJ1-4,-,CASSRTGTLNEKLFF,TGTGCCAGCAGCCGGACCGGGACACTAAATGAAAAACTGTTTTTT
-,TRBV5-1,TRBJ2-5,-,CASSFRGALEGGSQYF,TGCGCCAGCAGCTTTCGGGGGGCGCTGGAAGGGGGCTCCCAGTACTTC
-,TRBV21-1,TRBJ2-3,-,CASSKGGGTDTQYF,TGTGCCAGCAGCAAAGGGGGGGGCACAGATACGCAGTATTTT
-,TRBV25-1,TRBJ2-5,-,CASSEYGKETQYF,TGTGCCAGCAGTGAATATGGGAAAGAGACCCAGTACTTC
-,TRBV14,TRBJ1-1,TRBD1,CASSHRTGMNTEAFF,TGTGCCAGCAGCCACCGGACAGGCATGAACACTGAAGCTTTCTTT
-,TRBV15,TRBJ2-7,-,CATSRAGLNYEQYF,TGTGCCACCAGCAGGGCGGGACTTAACTACGAGCAGTACTTC
-,TRBV2,TRBJ2-3,TRBD2,CASQGTSGGYTDTQYF,TGTGCCAGCCAGGGGACTAGCGGGGGATACACAGATACGCAGTATTTT
-,TRBV4-1,TRBJ2-3,-,CASSLPSLARGLVTDTQYF,TGCGCCAGCAGCCTCCCCTCACTAGCCAGGGGCCTAGTGACAGATACGCAGTATTTT
-,TRBV9,TRBJ2-5,-,CASSVGGAETQYF,TGTGCCAGCAGCGTAGGCGGGGCAGAGACCCAGTACTTC
-,TRBV4-1,TRBJ1-2,-,CASSQDRFPLHYTF,TGCGCCAGCAGCCAAGATAGGTTCCCACTGCACTACACCTTC
-,TRBV7-2,TRBJ2-7,TRBD1,CASSSQGTYEQYF,TGTGCCAGCAGCTCACAGGGGACCTACGAGCAGTACTTC
-,TRBV13,TRBJ2-7,TRBD1,CASSGRTGAMGYEQYF,TGTGCCAGCAGCGGCCGAACAGGGGCGATGGGCTACGAGCAGTACTTC
-,TRBV7-9,TRBJ2-5,TRBD2,CASSVAGGGETQYF,TGTGCCAGCAGCGTAGCGGGGGGCGGAGAGACCCAGTACTTC
once,TRBV19,TRBJ2-2,-,CASSRAGSNTGELFF,TGTGCCAGTAGTCGGGCAGGGTCGAACACCGGGGAGCTGTTTTTT
-,TRBV7-2,TRBJ2-2,TRBD2,CASTPAGGPIGELFF,TGTGCCAGCACCCCAGCGGGGGGGCCGATCGGGGAGCTGTTTTTT
-,TRBV21-1,TRBJ1-2,-,CASSNPGHLFGYTF,TGTGCCAGCAGCAACCCCGGACATTTGTTTGGCTACACCTTC
-,TRBV5-1,TRBJ1-4,-,CASSHDRSNEKLFF,TGCGCCAGCAGCCACGACAGGAGTAATGAAAAACTGTTTTTT
-,TRBV27,TRBJ1-6,TRBD1,CASSLEGARSPLHF,TGTGCCAGCAGTTTGGAGGGGGCGCGTTCACCCCTCCACTTT
-,TRBV10-2,TRBJ1-3,-,CASSERGDRSGNTIYF,TGCGCCAGCAGTGAGAGGGGGGATAGATCTGGAAACACCATATATTTT
-,TRBV15,TRBJ2-7,TRBD2,CATSPTGGTYEQYF,TGTGCCACCAGTCCGACGGGGGGGACCTACGAGCAGTACTTC
-,TRBV25-1,TRBJ1-1,-,CASSPPTQGVTEAFF,TGTGCCAGCAGTCCCCCCACCCAAGGGGTCACTGAAGCTTTCTTT
-,TRBV5-6,TRBJ2-4,-,CASSSRGLAKNIQYF,TGTGCCAGCAGCTCCCGGGGATTAGCCAAAAACATTCAGTACTTC
-,TRBV6-6,TRBJ1-5,TRBD1,CASRTGVVNQPQHF,TGTGCCAGCAGGACAGGGGTTGTCAATCAGCCCCAGCATTTT
-,TRBV6-5,TRBJ1-1,-,CASRGHRGVDTEAFF,TGTGCCAGCAGGGGACATCGGGGGGTGGACACTGAAGCTTTCTTT
once,TRBV4-1,TRBJ2-5,-,CASSQKGWGMETQYF,TGCGCCAGCAGCCAGAAGGGCTGGGGTATGGAGACCCAGTACTTC
-,TRBV7-9,TRBJ1-1,-,CASSFPGRKVNTEAFF,TGTGCCAGCAGCTTCCCCGGCAGAAAGGTGAACACTGAAGCTTTCTTT
-,TRBV25-1,TRBJ2-3,-,CASSVDYPWDTQYF,TGTGCCAGCAGTGTAGACTATCCGTGGGATACGCAGTATTTT
-,TRBV18,TRBJ2-5,-,CASSPGQYQETQYF,TGTGCCAGCTCACCAGGGCAGTACCAAGAGACCCAGTACTTC
-,TRBV7-2,TRBJ1-2,TRBD1,CASSWRQGDGYTF,TGTGCCAGCAGCTGGCGACAGGGGGATGGCTACACCTTC
-,TRBV27,TRBJ1-1,-,CASSKALGYEAFF,TGTGCCAGCTCGAAGGCACTGGGGTATGAAGCTTTCTTT